The clone carrying this T cell receptor beta chain occurred once. Its antigen is unidentified. The data were taken from a study of blood T cells in healthy people across ages. Study results and caveats: Unsorted PBMCs blocked a conclusive comparison of naive and antigen-experienced cells. Correlation between TCR beta diversity and naive T cell percentage was strong.

Germline assignment: CDR1 ENHRY and CDR2 SYGVKD. The ends were cut back, 3 bases at V and 0 bases at J, with 3 bases in the middle. This CDR3 contains 14 residues. Together with a sample-barcoded 5' primer, a J-beta primer mix was included in a second PCR lasting about 6 to 11 cycles. MiXCR, applied by TCRdb to the 5' RACE reads, yields one record per CDR3 protein. The repertoire holds roughly 500,000 distinct CDR3 sequences, with about 24% as singletons. These data were also reused for a study on T cells of mothers and their children.

Sequencing used blood. The chain recombines TRBV10-3 with TRBJ2-6; D gene ambiguous. The clonotype comes from a boy aged 5-17 years in good health. This chain's CDR3 is CAISDTSGANVLTF. The CDR3 DNA reads TGTGCCATCAGTGATACCTCTGGGGCCAACGTCCTGACTTTC.